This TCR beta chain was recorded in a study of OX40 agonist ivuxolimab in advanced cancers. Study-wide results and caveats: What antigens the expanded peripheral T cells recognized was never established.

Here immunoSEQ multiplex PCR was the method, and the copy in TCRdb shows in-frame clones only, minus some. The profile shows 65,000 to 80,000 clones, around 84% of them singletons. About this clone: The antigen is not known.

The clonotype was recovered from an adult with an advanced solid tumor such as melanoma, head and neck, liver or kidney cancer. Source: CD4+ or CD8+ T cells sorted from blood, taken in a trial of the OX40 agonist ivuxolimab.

CDR3 bases: TGTGCCAGCAGCTTAGCGCGGACAGGGAAAAACATTCAGTACTTC. Protein product: CASSLARTGKNIQYF. The gene calls are TRBV7-9 and TRBJ2-4, with 8 bases aligning to TRBD1. The length of the CDR3 is 15 residues. Trimming cost V 0 bases and J 4 bases; bases outside gene matches: 2. Germline-derived CDR1 and CDR2 are SEHNR and FQNEAQ (reference sequence).